This T cell receptor beta chain was retrieved from a study of vaccination effects on CD4 cells after COVID-19. At the level of the study: Post-vaccine samples followed the second dose by a median of 72 days.

Study-wide results and caveats: Marked clonal contraction of infection- and vaccine-induced clones was seen late after vaccination. Small numbers of convalescent patients limited the study. It also lacked early post-infection timepoints.

As for this clone: As yet, its antigen is unknown.

Following an approximately eleven-day culture, CD4+ T cells were purified. Two doses of either BNT162b2 or mRNA-1273 were given to each participant. IL-2 medium supplanted half the medium on days 3 and 7. The trim removed 2 bases at V and 0 bases at J, leaving 9 bases unmatched. The CDR3 loop spans 17 amino acids. Germline loops: CDR1 MGHRA, CDR2 YSYEKL. Sequencing used immunoSEQ multiplex PCR; TCRdb keeps in-frame clones, though not all of them. Among around 66,000 clones listed, 74% were seen once. Sequences were derived from CD4+ T cells from PBMCs cultured without peptide, sampled after COVID-19 vaccination. The V call is TRBV4-1, the J call TRBJ1-1; TRBD1 agrees at 7 bases. The clonotype was recovered from a human donor who received a COVID-19 vaccine. The CDR3 region has the DNA TGCGCCAGCAGCCAAACCGGGACAGTACGTTTGAACACTGAAGCTTTCTTT. This sequence encodes CASSQTGTVRLNTEAFF.